Listed below are T cell receptor beta chains from one sample, sequenced in a study of identical twins. TCRdb analysed the 5' RACE reads with MiXCR anew, one entry per CDR3 protein. The sample lists 200,000 to 300,000 distinct CDR3 sequences, over 9.5% occurring once. Specimen: memory T cells sorted from blood. The source is a man aged 50-60 years in good health. CDR3s include the opening cysteine and the closing phenylalanine or tryptophan. D genes are given only for firm matches. Size is stated for part of the rows, as once, few or many counts, or as a class when the clone is expanded.

v_gene,j_gene,d_gene,abundance,CDR3aa,CDR3nt
TRBV20-1,TRBJ2-1,TRBD2,few,CSARSSGGYNEQFF,TGCAGTGCTAGATCTAGCGGGGGGTACAATGAGCAGTTCTTC
TRBV28,TRBJ1-5,NA,few,CASSSPDSTNQPQHF,TGTGCCAGCAGTTCTCCGGACAGCACTAATCAGCCCCAGCATTTT
TRBV6-1,TRBJ2-1,NA,many,CASITEGSYNEQFF,TGTGCCAGCATCACGGAGGGGTCCTACAATGAGCAGTTCTTC
TRBV28,TRBJ2-7,NA,many,CASSLSGREQYF,TGTGCCAGCAGTTTGTCCGGTAGGGAGCAGTACTTC
TRBV11-2,TRBJ2-1,TRBD2,few,CASSLAGLVNEQFF,TGTGCCAGCAGCTTAGCTGGACTAGTCAATGAGCAGTTCTTC
TRBV7-2,TRBJ2-7,TRBD1,once,CASSQGAGGQYF,TGTGCCAGCAGCCAGGGGGCAGGGGGGCAGTACTTC
TRBV7-9,TRBJ2-7,NA,many,CASSTKGPNEQYF,TGTGCCAGCAGCACCAAGGGCCCGAACGAGCAGTACTTC
TRBV6-5,TRBJ2-6,TRBD1,NA,CASSYRATGGRSGANVLTF,TGTGCCAGCAGTTACAGGGCGACAGGGGGCCGTTCCGGGGCCAACGTCCTGACTTTC
TRBV12-3/TRBV12-4,TRBJ2-3,NA,NA,CASSLSDSTDTQYF,TGTGCCAGCAGTTTGTCAGACTCCACAGATACGCAGTATTTT
TRBV5-6,TRBJ2-5,TRBD2,many,CASSFAGGYQETQYF,TGTGCCAGCAGCTTCGCGGGAGGGTACCAAGAGACCCAGTACTTC
TRBV27,TRBJ2-1,TRBD2,many,CASSLLAGRDNEQFF,TGTGCCAGCAGTTTACTAGCGGGAAGGGACAATGAGCAGTTCTTC
TRBV7-9,TRBJ1-1,NA,few,CASSLRDTEAFF,TGTGCCAGCAGCTTACGGGACACTGAAGCTTTCTTT
TRBV4-2,TRBJ2-1,TRBD2,many,CASSHSLAGVDNEQFF,TGTGCCAGCAGCCATTCTCTAGCGGGAGTCGACAATGAGCAGTTCTTC
TRBV9,TRBJ2-7,NA,NA,CPSSVEGYVGGSEQYF,TGTCCCAGCAGCGTAGAAGGGTATGTTGGGGGATCCGAGCAGTACTTC
TRBV5-1,TRBJ2-1,TRBD2,many,CASSLRTSGYNEQFF,TGCGCCAGCAGCTTGCGGACTAGCGGATACAATGAGCAGTTCTTC
TRBV11-2,TRBJ2-3,TRBD1,many,CASSLVGQGGDTQYF,TGTGCCAGCAGCTTAGTGGGACAGGGAGGAGATACGCAGTATTTT
TRBV5-1,TRBJ1-1,NA,NA,CASSLVGTVNTEAFF,TGCGCCAGCAGCTTGGTTGGGACTGTGAACACTGAAGCTTTCTTT
TRBV20-1,TRBJ2-1,TRBD2,many,CSADGLAGGPSGEQFF,TGCAGTGCTGATGGACTAGCGGGAGGGCCTAGTGGTGAGCAGTTCTTC
TRBV7-2,TRBJ2-1,NA,few,CASSLNRVGEQFF,TGTGCCAGCAGCTTAAATAGGGTTGGGGAGCAGTTCTTC
TRBV14,TRBJ2-2,NA,many,CASSQGGLRTGELFF,TGTGCCAGCAGCCAAGGCGGACTTAGGACCGGGGAGCTGTTTTTT
TRBV7-8,TRBJ1-1,TRBD1,many,CASSSRQGGLEAFF,TGTGCCAGCAGCTCCAGACAGGGGGGGCTCGAAGCTTTCTTT
TRBV12-3/TRBV12-4,TRBJ2-4,TRBD1,NA,CASSPDRGSLKNIQYF,TGTGCCAGCAGCCCGGACAGGGGGTCTCTCAAAAACATTCAGTACTTC